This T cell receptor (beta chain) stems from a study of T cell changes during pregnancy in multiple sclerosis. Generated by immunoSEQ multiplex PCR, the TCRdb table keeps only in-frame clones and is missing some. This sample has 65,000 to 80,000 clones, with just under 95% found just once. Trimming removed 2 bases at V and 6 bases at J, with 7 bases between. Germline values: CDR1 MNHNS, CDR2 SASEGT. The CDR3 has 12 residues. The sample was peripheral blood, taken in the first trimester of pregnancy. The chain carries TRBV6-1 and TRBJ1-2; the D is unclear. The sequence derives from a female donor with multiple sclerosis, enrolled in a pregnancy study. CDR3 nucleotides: TGTGCCAGCAGTGAACGAGCACATGGCTACACCTTC. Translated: CASSERAHGYTF.